This TCR beta chain was identified during a study of identical twins. Via MiXCR, TCRdb re-called the 5' RACE reads, giving one row per CDR3 protein. The sample records about 200,000 distinct CDR3 sequences, around 6.5% being singletons. Unmatched junction bases numbered 5, after V lost 1 base and J lost 4 bases. The CDR3 consists of 16 residues. Germline CDR1 LGHNA, CDR2 YSLEER. General observations from the study: Insertions were reduced in abundant cord blood beta clonotypes but not in memory repertoires.

This clonotype was seen many times. Antigen specificity is unknown. These data are also associated with another study on T cells expressing NK-cell markers. That work adds: With respect to HCMV, seven of the eight sequenced donors were seropositive, and one was seronegative.

The chain recombines TRBV4-3 with TRBJ2-1; 9 positions agree with TRBD2. Specimen: CD8+ T cells sorted from blood. The sequence was obtained from a woman younger than 35 in good health. Written as DNA, the CDR3 is TGCGCCAGCAGCCAAGGGGCGGGAGGGTCTTACAATGAGCAGTTCTTC. Its translation: CASSQGAGGSYNEQFF.